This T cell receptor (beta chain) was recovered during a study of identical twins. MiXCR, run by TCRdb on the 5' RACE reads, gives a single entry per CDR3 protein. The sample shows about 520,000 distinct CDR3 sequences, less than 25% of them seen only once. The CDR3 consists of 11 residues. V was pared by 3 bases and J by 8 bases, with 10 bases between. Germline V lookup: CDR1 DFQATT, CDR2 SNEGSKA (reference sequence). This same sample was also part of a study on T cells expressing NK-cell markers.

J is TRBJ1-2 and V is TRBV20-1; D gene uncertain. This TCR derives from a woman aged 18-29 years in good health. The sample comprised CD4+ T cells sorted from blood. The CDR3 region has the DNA TGCAGTGCTAGTATAATGGGGGGCTACACCTTC. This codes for CSASIMGGYTF.